The next 25 T cell receptor beta chains were all read from a single sample in a study of shared clonotypes between healthy human individuals. Using immunoSEQ multiplex PCR, the repertoire was profiled, and TCRdb retains in-frame clones only, with some absent. Of fewer than 650,000 clones listed, about 82% were seen once; the top ten hold 10% to 15%. Sample: PBMCs. These receptors all come from a woman between 40 and 55 years old in good health. Some clones in this sample may be carry-over from other donors' samples.

Of note for this clone: A read error may be the cause here, since a much bigger clone is one base away. The CDR3 ends on some other residue instead of the conserved phenylalanine or tryptophan, so this is likely a read error. CDR3 sequence: CASSPGWDTYEQYL. CDR3 DNA: TGTGCCAGCTCACCTGGCTGGGACACATACGAGCAGTACCTC. The chain has TRBV18 and TRBJ2-7; a possible D gene is TRBD1 (6 bases). There are 14 residues in the CDR3. Germline-derived CDR1 and CDR2 are KGHSH and LQKENI. Deletions cut 3 bases from V and 4 bases from J, with 13 bases between.

The count of this clone is one. The rearrangement links TRBV27 to TRBJ1-4, with D possibly TRBD1 on 6 matching bases. Trimming removed 5 bases from V and 8 bases from J, with 18 bases in between. Germline assignment: CDR1 MNHEY and CDR2 SMNVEV (reference sequence). The CDR3 is 15 amino acids. This CDR3 is CASSPRGGVWEKLFF. As DNA, the CDR3 is TGTGCCAGCAGTCCCAGAGGGGGGGTGTGGGAAAAACTGTTTTTT.

V and J are TRBV19 and TRBJ2-6, with 8 bases aligning to TRBD1. Per germline, CDR1 LNHDA and CDR2 SQIVND (reference sequence). The trim removed 3 bases at V and 0 bases at J, leaving 7 bases unmatched. CDR3 size: 18 residues. The CDR3 here is CASSIFAGGLSGANVLTF. Written as DNA, the CDR3 is TGTGCCAGTAGTATTTTCGCAGGGGGCCTCTCTGGGGCCAACGTCCTGACTTTC.

The genes are TRBV7-2 and TRBJ1-5; D is possibly TRBD1 (6 bases). Germline V gives CDR1 SGHTA, CDR2 FQGNSA. The V end lost 4 bases, the J end lost 8 bases, and 18 bases lay between the germline ends. The CDR3 totals 15 residues. The CDR3 sequence is CASSSGAIIEEPQHF. The CDR3 region has the DNA TGTGCCAGCAGCTCGGGGGCTATTATCGAGGAGCCCCAGCATTTT.

The table lists this clone with a few counts. The V call is TRBV7-2, the J call TRBJ2-3; the match to TRBD1 covers 10 bases. CDR1 and CDR2 from the germline V gene are SGHTA and FQGNSA. Trimming at V came to 1 base and at J to 4 bases, leaving 2 bases not matched to a gene. This CDR3 has 15 residues. CDR3 sequence reads: CASSLVGTGADTQYF. The DNA of the CDR3 is TGTGCCAGCAGCTTAGTGGGGACAGGGGCAGATACGCAGTATTTT.

CDR3 in DNA: TGTGCCTGGAGTCAGGACAGGGTCGGAACAGATACGCAGTATTTT. Residues: CAWSQDRVGTDTQYF. The chain couples TRBV30 to TRBJ2-3; 8 positions agree with TRBD1. CDR1 is GTSNPN, CDR2 SVGIG, per germline (reference sequence). With V trimmed by 2 bases and J by 3 bases, 7 bases remained unmatched. The CDR3 length is 15 residues.

The genes are TRBV7-9 and TRBJ2-7; D might be TRBD1 or TRBD2, each matching 6 bases. Trimming took off 1 base at V and 3 bases at J, with 16 bases between the two ends. Germline V gene data show CDR1 as SEHNR and CDR2 as FQNEAQ (reference sequence). The CDR3 is 16 residues long. CDR3 sequence (DNA): TGTGCCAGCAGCTTAGGCCGGTGGGGGGCCAGCTACGAGCAGTACTTC. Translating it yields CASSLGRWGASYEQYF.

This chain connects TRBV30 to TRBJ2-7; tentatively, D is TRBD1 (6 bases). The germline V gene encodes CDR1 GTSNPN and CDR2 SVGIG (reference sequence). The CDR3 covers 14 residues. Deletions cut 4 bases from V and 0 bases from J, with 13 bases between. CDR3 residues: CAWNTGMSSYEQYF. The CDR3 coding sequence is TGTGCCTGGAATACAGGGATGAGCTCCTACGAGCAGTACTTC. The full variable domain, completed using reference TRBV30 and TRBJ2-7, is SQTIHQWPATLVQPVGSPLSLECTVEGTSNPNLYWYRQAAGRGLQLLFYSVGIGQISSEVPQNLSASRPQDRQFILSSKKLLLSDSGFYLCAWNTGMSSYEQYFGPGTRLTVT.

The rearrangement uses TRBV5-1 and TRBJ2-7; D may be TRBD2 (6 bases). The germline gives CDR1 SGHRS, CDR2 YFSETQ. CDR3 length: 14 amino acids. V lost 0 bases and J 6 bases, leaving 13 bases between the germline ends. CDR3 DNA: TGCGCCAGCAGCTTGGACCCTAGCGCGGGCGAGCAGTACTTC. Its translation: CASSLDPSAGEQYF.

This clone was seen repeatedly, ten times or more. J is TRBJ2-2 and V is TRBV7-3, with D unresolved. Trimming removed 0 bases from V and 2 bases from J, with 10 bases in between. The germline CDR1 and CDR2 sequences are SGHTA and FQGTGA. The CDR3 runs to 16 residues. The CDR3 is CASSLTGNTNTGELFF. The CDR3 bases are TGTGCCAGCAGCTTAACTGGCAATACCAACACCGGGGAGCTGTTTTTT.

This clone is a singleton in its sample. This likely reflects a read error, since a far larger clone is one base away. This chain uses TRBV7-3 with TRBJ1-6; 7 bases fit TRBD1. This CDR3 is 13 amino acids long. CDR1 and CDR2 (germline): SGHTA, FQGTGA. V shed 5 bases and J 11 bases; nucleotides not matched to a gene: 6. CDR3 DNA: TGTGCCAGCAGCACGGGACAGAATCCACCCCTCCACTTT. Translated: CASSTGQNPPLHF. The full variable domain, its missing parts supplied by reference TRBV7-3 and TRBJ1-6, is GAGVSQTPSNKVTEKGKYVELRCDPISGHTALYWYRQSLGQGPEFLIYFQGTGAADDSGLPNDRFFAVRPEGSVSTLKIQRTERGDSAVYLCASSTGQNPPLHFGNGTRLTVT.

The gene calls are TRBV6-1 and TRBJ2-5; 7 bases match TRBD1. The CDR3 has 15 residues. Trimming removed 1 base from V and 5 bases from J; junction bases left unmatched: 7. Germline V CDR1 and CDR2: MNHNS, SASEGT. CDR3 sequence (DNA): TGTGCCAGCAGTGAAGTGGGACAGATGAGGGAGACCCAGTACTTC. Translating gives CASSEVGQMRETQYF.

The V and J genes are TRBV9 and TRBJ2-5, with 7 bases lining up with TRBD1. From germline, CDR1 is SGDLS and CDR2 YYNGEE. CDR3 length: 15 amino acids. The J segment lost 4 bases and the V segment lost 2 bases, leaving 8 bases of the junction unmatched. In DNA form, the CDR3 reads TGTGCCAGCAGCGTGACGACAGGGATGGGAGAGACCCAGTACTTC. Encoded protein: CASSVTTGMGETQYF. The variable domain in full, completed from reference TRBV9 and TRBJ2-5, reads DSGVTQTPKHLITATGQRVTLRCSPRSGDLSVYWYQQSLDQGLQFLIQYYNGEERAKGNILERFSAQQFPDLHSELNLSSLELGDSALYFCASSVTTGMGETQYFGPGTRLLVL.

This clone was seen only a few times. V is TRBV2 and J is TRBJ1-5; tentatively, D is TRBD1 (5 bases). CDR1 and CDR2 (germline): SNHLY, FYNNEI. The CDR3 sequence is 15 residues long. Trimming pared 6 bases from V and 3 bases from J, leaving 15 bases between. CDR3 bases: TGTGCCAGCAGGGGACTCCAGGGTTACAATCAGCCCCAGCATTTT. Amino acids: CASRGLQGYNQPQHF.

This clone came up many times. V gene TRBV5-1 combines with J gene TRBJ2-7; D unresolved. There are 14 residues in the CDR3. The V and J ends lost 4 bases and 2 bases respectively, with 13 bases between them. Germline V gene lookup returns CDR1 SGHRS and CDR2 YFSETQ. The DNA for the CDR3 is TGCGCCAGCAGCCTCGAGTCACGGACCTACGAGCAGTACTTC. This gives the protein CASSLESRTYEQYF.

Comments on this clone: The junction and the germline gene differ at one end; a read error may be behind it. CDR3 in DNA: TGTGCCAGCAGCTTATCCTCGGGAGGCGGCACCGGGGAGCCGTTTTTT. Its protein product is CASSLSSGGGTGEPFF. The chain combines TRBV7-3 with TRBJ2-2, with 7 positions matching TRBD2. The CDR3 extends over 16 amino acids. Germline CDR1 and CDR2: SGHTA and FQGTGA.

The V call is TRBV28, the J call TRBJ1-2; a possible D gene is TRBD1 (6 bases). Germline V gene data show CDR1 as MDHEN and CDR2 as SYDVKM. Deletions cut 6 bases from V and 3 bases from J, with 14 bases between. The CDR3 is 14 residues long. This chain's CDR3 is CASRLGGRDYGYTF. The CDR3, as DNA: TGTGCCAGCAGGCTGGGGGGGCGTGACTATGGCTACACCTTC.

The chain couples TRBV5-1 to TRBJ2-7, with D possibly being TRBD1 (5 bases). Germline V gene sequence: CDR1 SGHRS, CDR2 YFSETQ. Trimming took off 4 bases at V and 2 bases at J, with 10 bases between the two ends. The CDR3 runs to 13 residues. CDR3 sequence reads: CASSPGSTYEQYF. DNA of the CDR3: TGCGCCAGCAGCCCAGGGTCTACCTACGAGCAGTACTTC.

This chain joins TRBV28 and TRBJ2-1; 14 positions match TRBD2. This CDR3 has 15 residues. Germline V CDR1 and CDR2: MDHEN, SYDVKM. J lost 10 bases, V lost 8 bases, and 10 bases had no gene match. The CDR3 DNA reads as TGTGCCAGCGGGTCGACTAGCGGGAGGGCCAGGGAGCAGTTCTTC. Its protein is CASGSTSGRAREQFF.

Points on this clone: Different DNA sequences within this sample yield the same CDR3. The chain has TRBV7-3 and TRBJ2-2; the D is unclear. CDR3 length equals 12 residues. The V and J ends lost 5 bases and 2 bases respectively, with 3 bases between them. CDR1 and CDR2 (germline): SGHTA, FQGTGA. The CDR3 spells CASSRNTGELFF. The CDR3, as DNA: TGTGCCAGCAGCCGAAACACCGGGGAGCTGTTTTTT.

This clone occurred a few times. The chain carries TRBV6-5 and TRBJ2-1, with 7 bases that match TRBD2. Trimming cost V 1 base and J 8 bases; bases outside gene matches: 11. Germline CDR1 reads MNHEY; CDR2 reads SVGAGI. This CDR3 has 16 residues. The CDR3 coding sequence is TGTGCCAGCAGTTACTGGGGGGGAGGGAGGGGCGATGAGCAGTTCTTC. This sequence encodes CASSYWGGGRGDEQFF.

This clone has a handful of counts. This chain joins TRBV6-6 and TRBJ2-7, with 9 bases identical to TRBD2. The germline CDR1 and CDR2 sequences are MNHNY and SVGAGI (reference sequence). With V trimmed by 8 bases and J by 2 bases, 7 bases remained unmatched. The CDR3 consists of 14 residues. The CDR3 DNA reads as TGTGCCAGCTCGCCCGGCGGGAGGGCCTACGAGCAGTACTTC. Its protein is CASSPGGRAYEQYF.

The chain uses TRBV7-2 and TRBJ2-2, with 11 bases that match TRBD2. V lost 5 bases to trimming and J lost 4 bases; unmatched junction nucleotides: 6. The length of the CDR3 is 16 residues. Germline V gene sequence: CDR1 SGHTA, CDR2 FQGNSA. In nucleotides, the CDR3 is TGTGCCAGCAGCCGGACTAGCGGGCACTCCACCGGGGAGCTGTTTTTT. It encodes CASSRTSGHSTGELFF.

The rearrangement links TRBV28 to TRBJ2-1, with D perhaps TRBD1 (5 bases). Trimming stripped 4 bases from V and 5 bases from J, with 9 bases between. The CDR3 runs to 13 residues. Germline CDR1 MDHEN, CDR2 SYDVKM. CDR3 loop: CASSWGRNNEQFF. The CDR3 nucleotides are TGTGCCAGCAGTTGGGGCCGGAACAATGAGCAGTTCTTC.

The genes are TRBV5-5 and TRBJ2-7; possible D gene TRBD1, 6 bases. V shed 0 bases and J shed 4 bases, with 17 bases lying between them. This CDR3 contains 16 residues. Germline values: CDR1 SGHKS, CDR2 YYEKEE (reference sequence). The CDR3 spells CASSLAPPSGVYEQYF. CDR3 in DNA: TGTGCCAGCAGCTTGGCCCCTCCTTCAGGGGTATACGAGCAGTACTTC. The entire variable domain, with the rest obtained from reference TRBV5-5 and TRBJ2-7, is as follows: DAGVTQSPTHLIKTRGQQVTLRCSPISGHKSVSWYQQVLGQGPQFIFQYYEKEERGRGNFPDRFSARQFPNYSSELNVNALLLGDSALYLCASSLAPPSGVYEQYFGPGTRLTVT.